This T cell receptor beta chain was recovered during a study of radiotherapy plus CTLA-4 blockade in lung cancer. Study context: Disease control was present in more than 25% of patients, and objective responses in less than 20%.

This CDR3 has 15 residues. Per germline, CDR1 LNHDA and CDR2 SQIVND (reference sequence). The V end was cut by 7 bases, the J end by 0 bases, with 13 bases between. As regards this clone: Its antigen remains unidentified.

Study results and limitations: In blood, after radiotherapy plus ipilimumab, tumor-derived TCR clones expanded.

Sequencing was performed with immunoSEQ multiplex PCR; in TCRdb, only in-frame clones are kept and a portion is missing. The repertoire consists of approximately 52,000 clones, with roughly 80% occurring once and the leading ten covering roughly 8.5%. The sequenced sample was peripheral blood, obtained from a patient treated with radiotherapy plus ipilimumab. The chain has TRBV19 and TRBJ1-3, with D unresolved. This receptor was identified in a human donor with non-small cell lung cancer who had a complete response to radiotherapy plus ipilimumab. The CDR3, as DNA: TGTGCCAGTACCCGGACTCTCGACTCTGGAAACACCATATATTTT. It codes for CASTRTLDSGNTIYF. The whole variable domain, remainder taken from reference TRBV19 and TRBJ1-3, is DGGITQSPKYLFRKEGQNVTLSCEQNLNHDAMYWYRQDPGQGLRLIYYSQIVNDFQKGDIAEGYSVSREKKESFPLTVTSAQKNPTAFYLCASTRTLDSGNTIYFGEGSWLTVV.